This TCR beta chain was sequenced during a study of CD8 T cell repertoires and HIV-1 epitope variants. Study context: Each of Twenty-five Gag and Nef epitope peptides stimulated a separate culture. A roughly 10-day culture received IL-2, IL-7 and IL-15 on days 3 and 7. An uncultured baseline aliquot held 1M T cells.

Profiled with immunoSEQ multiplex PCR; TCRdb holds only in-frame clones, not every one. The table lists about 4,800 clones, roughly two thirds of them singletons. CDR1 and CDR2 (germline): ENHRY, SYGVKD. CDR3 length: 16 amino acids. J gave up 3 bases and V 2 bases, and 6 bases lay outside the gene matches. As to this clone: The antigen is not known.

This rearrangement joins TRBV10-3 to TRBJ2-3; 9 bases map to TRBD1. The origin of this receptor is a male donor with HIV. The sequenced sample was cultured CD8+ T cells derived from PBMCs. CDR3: CAISEAGQGVTDTQYF. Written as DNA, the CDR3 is TGTGCCATCAGTGAGGCGGGACAGGGAGTGACAGATACGCAGTATTTT.